One and the same sample provided the 17 T cell receptor beta chains below, sequenced in a study of beta chain features in type 1 diabetes. Findings and limits, study-wide: Shorter TCRB CDR3s, moderately but significantly so, marked every one of the four CD4+ subsets in Type 1 diabetes patients.

The antigens these receptors bind are not known. Expressed TCRB transcripts were sequenced after all isolated RNA was converted to cDNA. Assay used: immunoSEQ multiplex PCR; TCRdb lists only in-frame clones, some missing. The sample includes a few hundred thousand clones, over 10% of them seen just once. The sequenced material came from naive CD4+ T cells from blood. These receptors all stem from a woman aged 18-29 years with type 1 diabetes.

This clone came up a few times. The chain links TRBV18 to TRBJ1-1; no definite D call. This CDR3 is 15 amino acids long. From germline, CDR1 is KGHSH and CDR2 LQKENI. Trimming left V 3 bases short and J 1 base short, with 12 bases between. CDR3 coding DNA: TGTGCCAGCTCACCCGGAGTCCCCACGAACACTGAAGCTTTCTTT. Its translation: CASSPGVPTNTEAFF.

This chain links TRBV6-5 with TRBJ2-3, with D unclear. V dropped 4 bases and J dropped 9 bases, with 8 bases sitting between them. Germline CDR1 MNHEY, CDR2 SVGAGI. The CDR3 totals 11 residues. CDR3 loop: CASSSVETQYF. The CDR3, as DNA: TGTGCCAGCAGTTCCGTCGAGACGCAGTATTTT.

This clone has just a few counts. The CDR3 here is CASSLGPAGELFF. CDR3 DNA sequence: TGCGCCAGCAGCTTGGGTCCGGCCGGGGAGCTGTTTTTT. The chain recombines TRBV5-1 with TRBJ2-2; D remains ambiguous. CDR3 length: 13 amino acids. V dropped 0 bases and J dropped 6 bases, with 6 bases sitting between them. Germline V gene data show CDR1 as SGHRS and CDR2 as YFSETQ.

The rearrangement links TRBV14 to TRBJ1-3; D remains unclear. The CDR3 length is 13 residues. Per germline, CDR1 SGHDN and CDR2 FVKESK. V lost 6 bases and J lost 9, with 15 bases in between. Here the CDR3 DNA reads TGTGCCAGCAGTTTCTCGGGTCTAGCCACCATATATTTT. Residues: CASSFSGLATIYF.

The chain joins TRBV5-6 to TRBJ2-1, with D perhaps matching TRBD2 (5 bases). The V end was cut by 6 bases, the J end by 6 bases, with 10 bases between. The CDR3 length is 12 residues. Germline V gives CDR1 SGHDT, CDR2 YYEEEE. CDR3 bases: TGTGCCAGCATGACGGGAATCAATGAGCAGTTCTTC. This sequence encodes CASMTGINEQFF.

This chain connects TRBV5-4 to TRBJ2-7; the D gene is possibly TRBD2 (7 bases). The V end was cut by 0 bases, the J end by 7 bases, with 14 bases between. The CDR3 totals 14 residues. Germline loops: CDR1 SGHNT, CDR2 YYREEE (reference sequence). The DNA of the CDR3 is TGTGCCAGCAGCTTGGAGGGGGGGGCGCGGGAGCAGTACTTC. This translates into CASSLEGGAREQYF. Full variable domain (missing parts from reference TRBV5-4 and TRBJ2-7): ETGVTQSPTHLIKTRGQQVTLRCSSQSGHNTVSWYQQALGQGPQFIFQYYREEENGRGNFPPRFSGLQFPNYSSELNVNALELDDSALYLCASSLEGGAREQYFGPGTRLTVT.

V gene TRBV7-6 combines with J gene TRBJ2-6; 8 bases fit TRBD1. The CDR3 loop spans 15 amino acids. Germline assignment: CDR1 SGHVS and CDR2 FNYEAQ. Trimming cost V 5 bases and J 4 bases; bases outside gene matches: 4. The CDR3 DNA reads TGTGCCAGCAGCAAGACAGGGGCAGGGGCCAACGTCCTGACTTTC. This sequence encodes CASSKTGAGANVLTF.

V is TRBV7-2 and J is TRBJ2-6; tentatively, D is TRBD2 (6 bases). The CDR3 totals 15 residues. Germline CDR1 is SGHTA and CDR2 is FQGNSA. The CDR3 sequence: CAEGQGSSGANVLTF. For the CDR3, the DNA is TGTGCGGAGGGGCAGGGAAGCTCTGGGGCCAACGTCCTGACTTTC.

The chain employs TRBV10-3 and TRBJ2-3; 11 nucleotides agree with TRBD2. The CDR3 runs 18 residues. The junction had 12 bases not matched to a gene; V was cut back by 7 bases and J by 0 bases. CDR1 ENHRY and CDR2 SYGVKD come from the germline V gene. CDR3 amino acids: CAIKDSGTSGRSTDTQYF. DNA of the CDR3: TGTGCCATCAAGGATTCCGGGACTAGCGGACGTAGCACAGATACGCAGTATTTT.

This clone was seen a few times. The chain couples TRBV4-3 to TRBJ1-1; D is ambiguous. The CDR3 length is 16 residues. Looked up from germline, CDR1 is LGHNA and CDR2 is YSLEER. The ends were cut back, 2 bases at V and 0 bases at J, with 13 bases in the middle. The CDR3 sequence: CASSQREGLLNTEAFF. DNA for the CDR3: TGCGCCAGCAGCCAACGCGAGGGCCTCTTGAACACTGAAGCTTTCTTT.

The chain links TRBV29-1 to TRBJ1-3; no clear D. CDR3 size: 14 residues. With 2 bases removed from V and 0 bases from J, the gap between germline ends came to 8 bases. Looked up from germline, CDR1 is SQVTM and CDR2 is ANQGSEA. In nucleotides, the CDR3 is TGCAGCGTTGAACTGGAGAGCTCTGGAAACACCATATATTTT. Translating gives CSVELESSGNTIYF.

This clone has more than one count but fewer than ten. V and J are TRBV9 and TRBJ1-2; D uncertain. The CDR3 is 12 amino acids. CDR1 is SGDLS, CDR2 YYNGEE, per germline. Trimming removed 6 bases at V and 0 bases at J, with 6 bases between. The CDR3 DNA follows: TGTGCCAGCAACACACCTAACTATGGCTACACCTTC. Translating it yields CASNTPNYGYTF.

This clone showed up just a few times. V gene TRBV7-2 combines with J gene TRBJ2-1, with a weak D call TRBD1 (5 bases). Germline assignment: CDR1 SGHTA and CDR2 FQGNSA. Trimming removed 0 bases at V and 7 bases at J, with 10 bases between. The length of the CDR3 is 14 residues. CDR3 DNA: TGTGCCAGCAGCTTAGCGGCCAGGGTAAATGAGCAGTTCTTC. This sequence encodes CASSLAARVNEQFF. Complete variable domain (other parts from reference TRBV7-2 and TRBJ2-1): GAGVSQSPSNKVTEKGKDVELRCDPISGHTALYWYRQSLGQGLEFLIYFQGNSAPDKSGLPSDRFSAERTGGSVSTLTIQRTQQEDSAVYLCASSLAARVNEQFFGPGTRLTVL.

This clone has only a few counts. The V and J genes are TRBV11-2 and TRBJ1-5; D is possibly TRBD1 (5 bases). The V end was cut by 5 bases, the J end by 4 bases, with 15 bases between. The length of the CDR3 is 15 residues. Germline loops: CDR1 SGHAT, CDR2 FQNNGV. Here the CDR3 DNA reads TGTGCCAGCAGCGGGGGGAACAGCATTAATCAGCCCCAGCATTTT. Protein sequence: CASSGGNSINQPQHF. Supplemented by reference TRBV11-2 and TRBJ1-5, the full variable domain reads EAGVAQSPRYKIIEKRQSVAFWCNPISGHATLYWYQQILGQGPKLLIQFQNNGVVDDSQLPKDRFSAERLKGVDSTLKIQPAKLEDSAVYLCASSGGNSINQPQHFGDGTRLSIL.

The rearrangement joins TRBV27 to TRBJ1-5; 10 nucleotides agree with TRBD1. The germline gives CDR1 MNHEY, CDR2 SMNVEV (reference sequence). The junction had 5 bases not matched to a gene; V was cut back by 2 bases and J by 7 bases. The CDR3 consists of 15 residues. CDR3 DNA sequence: TGTGCCAGCAGTTTAGGGACAGGGGCGCGGCAGCCCCAGCATTTT. Its translation: CASSLGTGARQPQHF.

This chain joins TRBV30 and TRBJ1-2, with D maybe TRBD1 (5 bases). V lost 4 bases and J lost 2, with 8 bases in between. In germline, CDR1 is GTSNPN, CDR2 SVGIG (reference sequence). The CDR3 has 12 amino acids. CDR3 residues: CAWTGQNYGYTF. DNA for the CDR3: TGTGCCTGGACCGGACAAAACTATGGCTACACCTTC.

This clone occurred a few times. The same CDR3 is also encoded by other DNA sequences in this sample. The chain is built from TRBV5-1 and TRBJ2-5, with D possibly TRBD2 on 5 matching bases. Trimming pared 2 bases from V and 4 bases from J, leaving 6 bases between. This CDR3 region has 12 residues. Germline CDR1 is SGHRS and CDR2 is YFSETQ. The CDR3: CASSLRGETQYF. In DNA, the CDR3 is TGCGCCAGCAGCTTACGGGGAGAGACCCAGTACTTC.